These 27 T cell receptor beta chains originate from one sample sequenced in a study of cytomegalovirus exposure and HLA in healthy donors. Primers included in the PCR were 60 Vbeta and 13 Jbeta primers. Only in-frame clones appear in the TCRdb table, and some are missing; sequencing was by immunoSEQ multiplex PCR. Altogether approximately 180,000 clones are present, roughly 80% being singletons, with the ten largest covering less than 2%. Sequences were obtained from PBMCs. These receptor sequences come from a woman aged 18-30 years in good health and CMV-seronegative.

The chain is built from TRBV5-1 and TRBJ1-2; perhaps TRBD1 as D (6 bases). The CDR3 totals 18 residues. Trimming took off 4 bases at V and 5 bases at J, with 27 bases between the two ends. Germline values: CDR1 SGHRS, CDR2 YFSETQ. The CDR3: CASSLGIGSGVLLYGYTF. CDR3 nucleotides: TGCGCCAGCAGCCTTGGGATCGGATCAGGGGTCTTACTTTATGGCTACACCTTC.

The rearrangement joins TRBV9 to TRBJ2-3, with 7 bases aligning to TRBD1. The CDR3 sequence is 16 residues long. The junction had 8 bases not matched to a gene; V was cut back by 4 bases and J by 0 bases. Germline assignment: CDR1 SGDLS and CDR2 YYNGEE. This CDR3 reads CASSPPGTASTDTQYF. CDR3 in DNA: TGTGCCAGCAGCCCCCCCGGGACAGCTAGCACAGATACGCAGTATTTT.

This rearrangement joins TRBV13 to TRBJ2-2; 9 bases agree with TRBD1. The CDR3 is 16 residues long. V was pared by 4 bases and J by 7 bases, with 10 bases of the junction left unmatched. Germline CDR1 and CDR2: PRHDT and FYEKMQ (reference sequence). CDR3 DNA sequence: TGTGCCAGCAGCTCACCCTACAGGGGGCAATTCGGGGAGCTGTTTTTT. Translated: CASSSPYRGQFGELFF.

This clone came up a few times. The V and J genes are TRBV6-5 and TRBJ1-3; 7 bases match TRBD1. With V trimmed by 1 base and J by 1 base, 4 bases remained unmatched. Per the germline V gene, CDR1 is MNHEY and CDR2 is SVGAGI. The CDR3 has 16 amino acids. DNA of the CDR3: TGTGCCAGCAGTTACTTCGCAGGGGGATCTGGAAACACCATATATTTT. Residues: CASSYFAGGSGNTIYF.

J is TRBJ2-7 and V is TRBV30, with a tentative D call TRBD1 (5 bases). The V and J ends lost 5 bases and 5 bases respectively, with 19 bases between them. The CDR3 is 14 amino acids. CDR1 and CDR2 (germline): GTSNPN, SVGIG (reference sequence). The CDR3 region has the DNA TGTGCCTGGGAAACAGGAAGAAATCTAAACGAGCAGTACTTC. Its translation: CAWETGRNLNEQYF.

V and J are TRBV29-1 and TRBJ2-1; 7 nucleotides agree with TRBD1. Germline CDR1 and CDR2: SQVTM and ANQGSEA. This CDR3 is 11 amino acids long. J was trimmed by 8 bases and V by 5 bases; bases with no gene match: 3. The CDR3 DNA sequence: TGCAGCGTTCCAACAGGGGATGAGCAGTTCTTC. Protein product: CSVPTGDEQFF.

V usage is TRBV7-2 and J usage is TRBJ2-7; unclear D gene. CDR3 length: 13 residues. Germline loops: CDR1 SGHTA, CDR2 FQGNSA. With 4 bases removed from V and 3 bases from J, the gap between germline ends came to 10 bases. The CDR3, as DNA: TGTGCCAGCAGCTCCCCCAACGACTACGAGCAGTACGTC. Translated, it gives CASSSPNDYEQYV.

V is TRBV7-8 and J is TRBJ2-7, with D perhaps TRBD2 (6 bases). The germline V and J ends were trimmed by 0 bases and 0 bases, with 9 bases remaining between them. From germline, CDR1 is SGHVS and CDR2 FQNEAQ. The CDR3 consists of 15 residues. DNA of the CDR3: TGTGCCAGCAGCTTAGCGGAGGGAGGCTCCTACGAGCAGTACTTC. Its protein product is CASSLAEGGSYEQYF.

The V gene is TRBV28, the J gene TRBJ2-7, with 8 nucleotides matching TRBD2. The ends lost 2 bases at V and 7 bases at J; junction bases unmatched: 4. The CDR3 sequence is 13 residues long. Germline V lookup: CDR1 MDHEN, CDR2 SYDVKM. The CDR3 reads CASSLTGGGEQYF. As DNA, the CDR3 is TGTGCCAGCAGTTTAACGGGAGGGGGGGAGCAGTACTTC.

As DNA, the CDR3 is TGTGCCAGCAGTTTTCAATCGGTCAGGGCTGGAAACACCATATATTTT. It translates to CASSFQSVRAGNTIYF. The J gene is TRBJ1-3, the V gene TRBV28; D may be TRBD1 (5 bases). CDR3 length: 16 residues. CDR1 is MDHEN, CDR2 SYDVKM, per germline. The ends were cut back, 3 bases at V and 2 bases at J, with 14 bases in the middle.

This chain links TRBV11-3 with TRBJ2-3; tentative D call: TRBD1 (5 bases). Germline V lookup: CDR1 SGHNT, CDR2 YENEEA. This CDR3 comprises 16 residues. Trimming pared 5 bases from V and 4 bases from J, leaving 19 bases between. The CDR3 here is CASSPDAGPAADTQYF. The CDR3 DNA reads as TGTGCCAGCAGCCCCGACGCAGGGCCGGCGGCAGATACGCAGTATTTT. The complete variable domain, with remaining parts taken from reference TRBV11-3 and TRBJ2-3, reads EAGVVQSPRYKIIEKKQPVAFWCNPISGHNTLYWYLQNLGQGPELLIRYENEEAVDDSQLPKDRFSAERLKGVDSTLKIQPAELGDSAVYLCASSPDAGPAADTQYFGPGTRLTVL.

The CDR3 loop reads CASSRRGGKGNQPQHF. CDR3 DNA: TGCGCCAGCAGTCGACGAGGGGGCAAGGGCAATCAGCCCCAGCATTTT. The J gene is TRBJ1-5, the V gene TRBV23-1; 7 bases map to TRBD1. TRBV23-1 carries the ORF label, with uncertain function. J was trimmed by 2 bases and V by 4 bases; bases with no gene match: 8. This CDR3 is built from 16 residues.

The gene calls are TRBV4-3 and TRBJ2-3; D is unclear. The CDR3 length is 17 residues. Trimming cost V 0 bases and J 9 bases, with 22 bases left between them. Germline lookup yields CDR1 LGHNA and CDR2 YSLEER. CDR3 amino acids: CASSQDWLDGPPKTQYF. The CDR3 nucleotides are TGCGCCAGCAGCCAAGATTGGCTAGATGGTCCGCCGAAGACGCAGTATTTT.

This clone was detected only once. The rearrangement joins TRBV9 to TRBJ1-2; D remains ambiguous. With 0 bases removed from V and 9 bases from J, the gap between germline ends came to 9 bases. Germline CDR1 is SGDLS and CDR2 is YYNGEE. The CDR3 covers 12 residues. The CDR3 here is CASSVVSGSYTF. CDR3 in DNA: TGTGCCAGCAGCGTAGTTAGCGGGAGCTACACCTTC.

The chain joins TRBV6-6 to TRBJ2-5; 8 nucleotides match TRBD2. CDR3 size: 14 residues. The V gene end was trimmed by 4 bases and the J gene end by 3 bases; junction bases not matched to a gene: 4. Germline V gene sequence: CDR1 MNHNY, CDR2 SVGAGI (reference sequence). The CDR3 is CASSSGTSKETQYF. CDR3 coding DNA: TGTGCCAGCAGTTCCGGGACTAGTAAAGAGACCCAGTACTTC.

As for this clone: This sample also contains other DNA sequences that code for the same CDR3. This chain joins TRBV19 and TRBJ2-1, with D uncertain. This CDR3 has 15 residues. CDR1 is LNHDA, CDR2 SQIVND, per germline (reference sequence). V lost 8 bases and J 1 base, leaving 15 bases between the germline ends. This CDR3 is CASSPVTSSYNEQFF. CDR3 DNA sequence: TGTGCCAGTTCCCCGGTCACGAGTTCCTACAATGAGCAGTTCTTC.

To note about this clone: The junction differs from germline at one of its ends, possibly a read error. V gene TRBV10-3 combines with J gene TRBJ1-2; a weak D match, TRBD1 (6 bases). The CDR3 extends over 15 amino acids. Germline values: CDR1 ENHRY, CDR2 SYGVKD. CDR3 residues: CASSSIGTTNYGYTF. In DNA, the CDR3 is TGTGCCAGCAGTTCCATCGGGACAACTAACTATGGCTACACCTTC.

This clone was seen once. The chain joins TRBV19 to TRBJ2-1; D gene unclear. V was clipped by 1 base and J by 7 bases, with 5 bases between them. CDR1 and CDR2 from the germline V gene are LNHDA and SQIVND (reference sequence). The CDR3 length is 12 residues. This chain's CDR3 is CASSIGYNEQFF. The CDR3 DNA reads as TGTGCCAGTAGTATAGGTTATAATGAGCAGTTCTTC.

At least ten counts were recorded for this clone. Other DNA sequences of this sample code for an identical CDR3. The J gene is TRBJ2-7, the V gene TRBV30, with TRBD1 matching 9 bases. Trimming took 3 bases from V and 4 from J; bases not matched to a gene: 4. The CDR3 consists of 13 residues. Germline CDR1 is GTSNPN and CDR2 is SVGIG (reference sequence). The CDR3 here is CAWSPGQGYEQYF. The DNA for the CDR3 is TGTGCCTGGAGCCCGGGACAGGGTTACGAGCAGTACTTC.

The rearrangement joins TRBV18 to TRBJ1-2; possible D gene TRBD1, 6 bases. Germline V CDR1 and CDR2: KGHSH, LQKENI. The CDR3 is 17 residues long. The germline V and J ends were trimmed by 6 bases and 3 bases, with 23 bases remaining between them. This CDR3 is CASSSLSYRDTYYGYTF. CDR3 bases: TGTGCCAGCTCCTCCTTATCATACCGGGACACCTACTATGGCTACACCTTC.

J is TRBJ2-6 and V is TRBV27; no reliable D call. The ends were cut back, 3 bases at V and 3 bases at J, with 3 bases in the middle. CDR1 is MNHEY and CDR2 is SMNVEV in the germline V gene (reference sequence). This CDR3 is 13 amino acids long. The CDR3 DNA sequence: TGTGCCAGCAGTTTCAGTGGGGCCAACGTCCTGACTTTC. Translation: CASSFSGANVLTF. Complete variable domain (other parts from reference TRBV27 and TRBJ2-6): EAQVTQNPRYLITVTGKKLTVTCSQNMNHEYMSWYRQDPGLGLRQIYYSMNVEVTDKGDVPEGYKVSRKEKRNFPLILESPSPNQTSLYFCASSFSGANVLTFGAGSRLTVL.

The chain joins TRBV12-1 to TRBJ2-3; no DNA check was done on the table's D call, TRBD2. TRBV12-1 has pseudogene status. CDR3 size: 19 residues. The CDR3 sequence: CASSPGSGRAGRGTDTQYF. The CDR3 bases are TGTGCCAGCAGCCCCGGCAGCGGGAGGGCTGGAAGGGGCACAGATACGCAGTATTTT.

The chain has TRBV9 and TRBJ2-3; TRBD2 is a possible D gene (5 bases). Trimming shortened V by 0 bases and J by 2 bases, and 13 bases separated the two germline ends. This CDR3 has 16 amino acids. CDR1 is SGDLS and CDR2 is YYNGEE in the germline V gene. The DNA of the CDR3 is TGTGCCAGCAGCGTAGGGCGGGCCACAAACACAGATACGCAGTATTTT. The encoded protein is CASSVGRATNTDTQYF. The full variable domain, in which reference TRBV9 and TRBJ2-3 provide the parts outside the CDR3, is DSGVTQTPKHLITATGQRVTLRCSPRSGDLSVYWYQQSLDQGLQFLIQYYNGEERAKGNILERFSAQQFPDLHSELNLSSLELGDSALYFCASSVGRATNTDTQYFGPGTRLTVL.

The chain is built from TRBV2 and TRBJ1-3, with D perhaps TRBD1 (5 bases). CDR1 and CDR2 (germline): SNHLY, FYNNEI. The CDR3 has 14 amino acids. Trimming cost V 8 bases and J 4 bases, with 15 bases left between them. The CDR3 is CASVKGNSGNTIYF. The CDR3, as DNA: TGTGCCAGCGTCAAGGGGAATTCGGGAAACACCATATATTTT.

The CDR3 bases are TGTGCCAGCAGCCCCGGGGGGACGGTGAACACTGAAGCTTTCTTT. As protein: CASSPGGTVNTEAFF. The J gene is TRBJ1-1, the V gene TRBV11-2; the D gene is possibly TRBD1 (5 bases). The V end lost 5 bases, the J end lost 0 bases, and 13 bases lay between the germline ends. The germline V gene encodes CDR1 SGHAT and CDR2 FQNNGV. This CDR3 is 15 amino acids long.

The chain combines TRBV6-5 with TRBJ2-1, with D possibly TRBD2 on 6 matching bases. The V and J ends lost 5 bases and 8 bases respectively, with 13 bases between them. This CDR3 has 13 amino acids. The germline CDR1 and CDR2 sequences are MNHEY and SVGAGI. The CDR3 DNA sequence: TGTGCCAGCAGTAAGAGCGGGTCTTATGAGCAGTTCTTC. Its translation is CASSKSGSYEQFF.

The rearrangement uses TRBV29-1 and TRBJ1-2, with 7 bases fitting TRBD1. The CDR3 length is 16 residues. Trimming cost V 1 base and J 8 bases; bases outside gene matches: 16. The germline CDR1 and CDR2 sequences are SQVTM and ANQGSEA. CDR3 sequence reads: CSVEAGTELPHWGYTF. CDR3 bases: TGCAGCGTTGAAGCCGGGACAGAGCTCCCCCACTGGGGCTACACCTTC.